This T cell receptor (beta chain) was sequenced for a study of T cell repertoires in cytomegalovirus infection. The wider study: Indications came from public TCR beta signatures; they pointed to CMV infection and to a matching HLA type.

Points from the study as a whole: Summed frequency of shared TCR beta families picked out CMV carriers who also had the relevant HLA.

TCRdb re-derived calls from the reads in MiXCR, one entry per CDR3 protein. The sample shows about half a million distinct CDR3 sequences, around 30% of them seen only once. The length of the CDR3 is 16 residues. Germline V CDR1 and CDR2: SGHAT, FQNNGV. With 5 bases removed from V and 1 base from J, the gap between germline ends came to 14 bases. Note on this clonotype: Its target is not known.

The rearrangement joins TRBV11-2 to TRBJ2-2, with D possibly being TRBD2 (6 bases). This TCR was sampled from a human donor in good health (CMV status not recorded). Some clones in this sample may be carry-over from other donors' samples. Sequencing was performed on cultured PBMCs, taken from culture after CMV antigen stimulation. CDR3 nucleotide sequence: TGTGCCAGCAGCCCCAGGTTGGAGGGGAACACCGGGGAGCTGTTTTTT. Translating gives CASSPRLEGNTGELFF. Together with reference TRBV11-2 and TRBJ2-2, the CDR3 gives the full variable domain: EAGVAQSPRYKIIEKRQSVAFWCNPISGHATLYWYQQILGQGPKLLIQFQNNGVVDDSQLPKDRFSAERLKGVDSTLKIQPAKLEDSAVYLCASSPRLEGNTGELFFGEGSRLTVL.